This T cell receptor (beta chain) was retrieved from a study of blood T cell repertoires in COVID-19. For the study at large: PBMCs, B-cell-depleted T cells, or T cells provided the cDNA or gDNA that made up the material.

The ends were cut back, 0 bases at V and 2 bases at J, with 17 bases in the middle. The CDR3 has 16 residues. Germline CDR1 GTSNPN, CDR2 SVGIG (reference sequence). TCRdb's copy holds only in-frame clones and misses some; the assay was immunoSEQ multiplex PCR. The sample has about 130,000 clones, about four fifths seen once. Enrolled during active infection, Seattle patients were then followed longitudinally. Sequencing was performed on peripheral blood. The TCR comes from a woman in her 70s with COVID-19, enrolled during active disease. The chain combines TRBV30 with TRBJ2-7; D might be TRBD2 (6 bases). CDR3 in DNA: TGTGCCTGGAGTGTCCTCGGGACTGTGGGGGCCTACGAGCAGTACTTC. It is translated as CAWSVLGTVGAYEQYF.